This TCR beta chain stems from a study of shared clonotypes between healthy human individuals (dated by TCRdb to the early 2020s). Some background on the complete study: The cohort comprised two women and a few men aged 18 to 49 years. For each donor, CD4 naive and CD4 memory were each run on three plates, CD8 naive on two plates, and CD8 memory on one plate. To estimate repertoire size and how much clonotype sharing occurs between individuals, the study deeply sequenced the blood TCR repertoires of several healthy adults. Different laboratories and diverse techniques were used to prepare libraries and sequence TCR repertoires, to increase sequencing depth and limit assay-specific biases. Per donor, leukapheresis produced somewhere between about 0.85 and 8.9 billion PBMCs. What the study reported, not specific to this receptor: Even with the large sequencing depth, rarefaction of the sorted-subset datasets indicated that sequencing was incomplete. Sharing across a few donors was observed for about 5% of naive CD4, over 3% of naive CD8, 2% to 2.5% of memory CD4, and less than 0.45% of memory CD8 clonotypes. Naive subsets generally had larger estimated clonotype richness than memory subsets. Pairwise subsampling led to the expectation that sequencing depth would affect the degree of clonotype sharing among donors. Clonotypes shared by all four sorted-subset donors showed higher generation probabilities than non-shared clonotypes. Sampling was restricted to blood, and TCR repertoires in tissues likely differ from the TCR repertoires found in blood. Because the study included only a small number of donors, the genetic and exposure-history diversity represented was limited.

TCR CDR3 regions were amplified from genomic DNA by multiplex PCR using the deep immunoSEQ assay. For each cell subset, the extracted genomic DNA was distributed evenly across all wells of several immunoSEQ 96-well plates, and each plate served as one replicate. For sorted subsets, around 0.2 ug of genomic DNA, equivalent to around 29,000 T cell genomes, went into each replicate PCR. Purified libraries were quantified with a Qubit 3.0 fluorometer, sized on a Bioanalyzer 2100, and re-quantified with the KAPA Library Quantification kit. A separate single-read 150-cycle Illumina NextSeq 550 flow cell was used to sequence each immunoSEQ 96-well plate. Per the original workflow: Because the immunoSEQ output included only junctional sequences and no quality scores, the filtering could not be the same as the filtering used for full-length reads. Sequences were annotated with PyIR, a Python wrapper for IgBLAST v1.9, using IMGT germline references to assign V/J genes and CDR3. Reads were filtered out if the reads had weak V/J assignments (E-value above 1e-6), no CDR3, stop codons, out-of-frame junctions, or ambiguous translated residues. V3J clonotypes were defined as sequences sharing the same inferred V gene, J gene, and CDR3 amino acid sequence. To compute the percentage overlap between repertoires, the number of shared unique clonotypes was divided by the size of the smaller repertoire. Richness of each repertoire was evaluated using RTK rarefaction, the Chao1 estimator, and Recon v2.1 estimates of unobserved clonotypes. OLGA was used to compute generation probabilities for all TCRbeta clonotypes that the gDNA method yielded from a handful of donors. Held by TCRdb, this immuneACCESS table contains in-frame sequences only and omits some clones. Under half of the omission traces to an unresolved V gene where checked; the cause of the rest is unknown. For V, J and clone size, that table is used; D and trimming come from the DNA. In all, the sample holds millions of clones, and under 95% of those were seen once. The top ten hold 1.5% to 2% of the sample.

Looking up the germline V gene yields CDR1 SGHVS and CDR2 FNYEAQ. Inclusive of the bounding cysteine and phenylalanine, the CDR3 is 13 residues long. Only the CDR3 DNA stays, 39 bases, in frame from base 1. V is pruned by 4 bases and J by 2 bases, leaving 0 bases of the junction without a gene match. CD8 naive samples consisted of CD45RO-negative cells that were positively selected for CCR7, yielding a CD45RA+CCR7+ population without TemRA cells. Donors were healthy HIV-negative adults with no recently reported acute infections or vaccinations. Only Caucasian adults living in Nashville, Tennessee, USA were represented among the donors. Blood was obtained by leukapheresis, after which PBMCs were separated by Ficoll-Histopaque density gradient centrifugation and cryopreserved in liquid nitrogen vapor phase. Analytical flow cytometry was used to check the purity and quantity of each magnetically sorted T cell population. Genomic DNA was isolated from every sorted fraction and measured by UV absorbance on a Nanodrop 2000c.

With regard to this clone: Its cognate antigen has yet to be identified. Per-base quality was not reported, and no clone a single base away is much larger than it.

Sequencing was performed on naive CD8+ T cells from PBMCs. The cell subset or site label of this sample denotes: CD45RA+CCR7+. The receptor was derived from a man aged 18 to 30 in good health. Some clones in this sample may be carry-over from other donors' samples. The chain links TRBV7-6 with TRBJ2-7; 9 of the junction bases match TRBD1. The CDR3 reads as follows: CASSWTGAYEQYF. The nucleotides read TGTGCCAGCAGCTGGACAGGGGCCTACGAGCAGTACTTC. The reference TRBV7-6 and TRBJ2-7 proteins fill in what lies around the CDR3, so the full variable domain reads GAGVSQSPRYKVTKRGQDVALRCDPISGHVSLYWYRQALGQGPEFLTYFNYEAQQDKSGLPNDRFSAERPEGSISTLTIQRTEQRDSAMYRCASSWTGAYEQYFGPGTRLTVT.